Listed here are 14 T cell receptor beta chains from one sample, sequenced in a study of blood T cells in healthy people across ages (dated by TCRdb to 2014 to 2015). The library was produced with 5' RACE. Sequencing relied on an Illumina HiSeq 2500. A second PCR of roughly 6 to 12 cycles was performed with a sample-barcoded 5' primer and a J-beta primer mix. The public sequencing data were trimmed at Q25 with fastp and processed into clonotypes with MiXCR by TCRdb, which kept only in-frame beta chains. Every entry covers one CDR3 protein and lists the most common genes and DNA from its rows. Present in this sample are roughly 800,000 distinct CDR3 sequences, roughly 60% of which were seen just once. Approximately 20% of the sample lies in the top ten. The sample was blood. Receptors originate from a man aged 25 to 45 in good health.

This chain joins TRBV20-1 and TRBJ2-7; a possible D gene is TRBD2 (7 bases). Germline V gene sequence: CDR1 DFQATT, CDR2 SNEGSKA (reference sequence). CDR3 length equals 14 residues. Trimming pared 3 bases from V and 2 bases from J, leaving 14 bases between. The CDR3 sequence: CSARGRGGPYEQYF. CDR3 bases: TGCAGTGCTAGGGGGAGGGGGGGCCCCTACGAGCAGTACTTC.

V gene TRBV7-2 combines with J gene TRBJ2-5; TRBD2 agrees at 11 bases. This CDR3 is built from 17 residues. The ends lost 4 bases at V and 1 base at J; junction bases unmatched: 8. The germline V gene encodes CDR1 SGHTA and CDR2 FQGNSA. CDR3 nucleotides: TGTGCCAGCAGCTCCGGACTAGCGGGTGGAGCCCAAGAGACCCAGTACTTC. Its translation is CASSSGLAGGAQETQYF.

The chain has TRBV10-3 and TRBJ2-1; 9 nucleotides align to TRBD1. Germline CDR1 is ENHRY and CDR2 is SYGVKD. The CDR3 is 18 amino acids. V lost 0 bases to trimming and J lost 0 bases; unmatched junction nucleotides: 6. In DNA, the CDR3 is TGTGCCATCAGTGAGTCACCGGCGGGACAGGGCTCCTACAATGAGCAGTTCTTC. It yields the protein CAISESPAGQGSYNEQFF.

The V and J genes are TRBV12-3 or TRBV12-4 and TRBJ2-1; D is unclear. The CDR3 extends over 14 amino acids. Trimming stripped 5 bases from V and 9 bases from J, with 17 bases between. The CDR3 nucleotides are TGTGCCAGCAGTCCCGGGTCGGGCCACGGTGAGCAGTTCTTC. Translating gives CASSPGSGHGEQFF.

For this clonotype: Mismatch with germline at one junction end may stem from a read error. The chain joins TRBV20-1 to TRBJ2-7, with TRBD2 matching over 7 bases. Germline V gene sequence: CDR1 DFQATT, CDR2 SNEGSKA (reference sequence). The CDR3 loop spans 15 amino acids. The CDR3 region has the DNA TGCAGTGCAAGAGGGGTAGGGAGGGCCTTCTACGAGCAGTACTTC. Protein sequence: CSARGVGRAFYEQYF.

The table lists this clonotype with a few counts. This sequence joins TRBV20-1 and TRBJ2-1; 8 bases are shared with TRBD2. The CDR3 is made up of 16 amino acids. From germline, CDR1 is DFQATT and CDR2 SNEGSKA (reference sequence). V shed 1 base, J shed 5 bases, and the junction held 10 bases outside the gene matches. The CDR3 loop reads CSARAVELAGHNEQFF. For the CDR3, the DNA is TGCAGTGCTAGAGCAGTGGAGTTAGCGGGGCACAATGAGCAGTTCTTC.

This chain uses TRBV29-1 with TRBJ1-1; 8 nucleotides agree with TRBD1. The CDR3 is 13 residues long. The V and J ends lost 4 bases and 3 bases, in that order; junction bases with no gene match: 4. CDR1 is SQVTM and CDR2 is ANQGSEA in the germline V gene. The CDR3 here is CSVADREDTEAFF. CDR3 DNA sequence: TGCAGCGTTGCGGACAGGGAGGACACTGAAGCTTTCTTT.

This clonotype was detected only once. The rearrangement links TRBV6-6 to TRBJ1-2; D is possibly TRBD1 (6 bases). In germline, CDR1 is MNHNY, CDR2 SVGAGI (reference sequence). The CDR3 is 16 amino acids. V lost 4 bases and J lost 4, with 19 bases in between. CDR3 amino acids: CASSWGPQGYGYGYTF. In DNA form, the CDR3 reads TGTGCCAGCAGTTGGGGCCCACAGGGATACGGCTATGGCTACACCTTC.

The chain is built from TRBV6-2 or TRBV6-3 and TRBJ1-2; 7 nucleotides align to TRBD1. V trimming: 6 bases; J trimming: 4 bases; junction bases outside the gene matches: 8. The V gene's germline CDR1 is MNHEY and CDR2 SVGEGT. The CDR3 has 14 residues. The CDR3 loop is CASSRGQQGYGYTF. The CDR3 coding sequence is TGTGCCAGCAGCCGGGGACAGCAAGGCTATGGCTACACCTTC.

The CDR3 bases are TGCGCCAGCAGCAAGGGACAGCGGACCCAGTACTTC. Protein: CASSKGQRTQYF. The chain carries TRBV5-1 and TRBJ2-7; TRBD1 matches at 7 bases. Judging by the DNA end, TRBJ2-5 fits better; the J call may be wrong. The CDR3 consists of 12 residues. The germline V gene encodes CDR1 SGHRS and CDR2 YFSETQ.

This chain connects TRBV29-1 to TRBJ1-2; D call uncertain. The CDR3 contains 11 residues. V was shortened by 6 bases and J by 3 bases, with 8 bases between the two germline ends. Germline V lookup: CDR1 SQVTM, CDR2 ANQGSEA. CDR3 loop: CSVTLDYGYTF. The CDR3 DNA is TGCAGCGTCACCCTAGACTATGGCTACACCTTC.

The chain recombines TRBV7-2 with TRBJ2-7, with D maybe TRBD2 (7 bases). V was pared by 0 bases and J by 9 bases, with 27 bases between. Germline V gene data show CDR1 as SGHTA and CDR2 as FQGNSA. This CDR3 has 18 amino acids. The CDR3 sequence is CASSLASSGGGLRVMQYF. CDR3 sequence (DNA): TGTGCCAGCAGCTTAGCGTCTAGCGGAGGGGGATTACGAGTGATGCAGTACTTC.

The gene calls are TRBV14 and TRBJ2-7, with D uncertain. Looked up from germline, CDR1 is SGHDN and CDR2 is FVKESK. The CDR3 runs to 15 residues. V lost 0 bases, J lost 3 bases, and 12 bases lay in between. CDR3 amino acids: CASSQEPTRIYEQYF. CDR3 bases: TGTGCCAGCAGCCAAGAGCCCACTCGCATCTACGAGCAGTACTTC.

The rearrangement uses TRBV18 and TRBJ2-1, with 7 nucleotides matching TRBD1. The CDR3 is 14 amino acids. J was trimmed by 9 bases and V by 0 bases; bases with no gene match: 5. Germline V gene sequence: CDR1 KGHSH, CDR2 LQKENI. CDR3 nucleotides: TGTGCCAGCTCACCACCGAGGGGGCAGCGTGAGCAGTTCTTC. Its translation is CASSPPRGQREQFF.